The following is a T cell receptor beta chain sequence with its context. Antigen unknown. Measured with immunoSEQ multiplex PCR; TCRdb has only the in-frame clones, and not every one. The repertoire holds 250,000 or so clones, with 93% as singletons. The data belong to a study of T cell responses to AZD1222 COVID-19 vaccine. The CDR3 covers 15 residues. Trimming stripped 3 bases from V and 7 bases from J, with 15 bases between. In germline, CDR1 is LNHDA, CDR2 SQIVND (reference sequence). Study results and caveats: Across the whole spike, CD4 TCRs peaked at regions 160-218 and 743-854. Most donors were white British, females outnumbered males, and clonal diversity was possibly underestimated. Following two doses of AZD1222, Spike-specific TCR breadth and depth rose.

The TCR sequence derives from an adult in good health. The chain has TRBV19 and TRBJ1-4; possibly TRBD1 for D (5 bases). The starting material was peripheral blood, obtained on day 0 of AZD1222 vaccination. This chain's CDR3 is CASSMEDTTPEKLFF. DNA of the CDR3: TGTGCCAGTAGTATGGAGGACACCACTCCTGAAAAACTGTTTTTT.